The source of this T cell receptor beta chain is a study of vaccination effects on CD4 cells after COVID-19. On the study more broadly: At 16 days and one week before vaccination, two convalescent patients gave samples. Study-wide results and limits: The authors studied few convalescent patients and collected no early post-infection timepoints.

Sequencing was performed with immunoSEQ multiplex PCR; in TCRdb, only in-frame clones are kept and a portion is missing. The data contain more than 20,000 clones, about 77% of them singletons. ViraFEST assay sequencing came after antigen-specific CD4+ T cells were expanded with viral peptide pools. Isolating CD4+ T cells followed ten to eleven days of culture. Confirmation by PCR established that the person had SARS-CoV-2 infection between March and December 2020. PBMC cultures contained approximately 1.8 million cells per well, approximately 10 IU/ml IL-2 and around 9.9 ug/ml peptides. Researchers swapped half the medium for IL-2 medium on both days 3 and 7. Concerning this clone itself: Its antigen is unknown.

CDR3 length: 14 amino acids. This sequence joins TRBV12-2 and TRBJ1-1. TRBV12-2 is a recognized pseudogene. The TCR comes from a human donor who had a prior SARS-CoV-2 infection. Sequencing used CD4+ T cells from PBMCs cultured with HCoV-NL63 spike peptides, obtained before COVID-19 vaccination. The CDR3 DNA is TGTGCAAGTCGCCCTCCGGTTGTGAACACTGAAGCTTTCTTT. This gives the protein CASRPPVVNTEAFF.